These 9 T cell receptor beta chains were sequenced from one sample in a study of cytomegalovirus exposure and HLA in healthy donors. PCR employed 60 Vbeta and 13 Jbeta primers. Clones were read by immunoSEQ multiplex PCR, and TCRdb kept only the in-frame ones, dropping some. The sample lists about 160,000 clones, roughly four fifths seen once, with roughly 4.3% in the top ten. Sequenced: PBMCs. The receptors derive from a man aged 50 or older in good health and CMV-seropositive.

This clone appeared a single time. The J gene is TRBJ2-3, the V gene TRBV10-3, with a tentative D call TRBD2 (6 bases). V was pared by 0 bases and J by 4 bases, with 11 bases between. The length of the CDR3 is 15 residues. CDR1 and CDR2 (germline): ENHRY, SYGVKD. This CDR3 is CAISESWDSADTQYF. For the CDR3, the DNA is TGTGCCATCAGTGAGTCTTGGGACTCCGCAGATACGCAGTATTTT.

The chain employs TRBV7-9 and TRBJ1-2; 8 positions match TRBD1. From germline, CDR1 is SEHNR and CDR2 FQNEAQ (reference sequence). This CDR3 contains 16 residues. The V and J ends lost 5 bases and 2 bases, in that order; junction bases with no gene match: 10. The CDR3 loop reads CASSVPGQDTNYGYTF. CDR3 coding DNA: TGTGCCAGCAGCGTTCCGGGACAGGACACAAACTATGGCTACACCTTC.

DNA for the CDR3: TGCGCCAGCAGTGGTGGGACAGGGGCGAACAATGAGCAGTTCTTC. It codes for CASSGGTGANNEQFF. This chain joins TRBV4-3 and TRBJ2-1; 10 bases agree with TRBD1. CDR1 and CDR2 (germline): LGHNA, YSLEER. The CDR3 is 15 amino acids. V lost 6 bases, J lost 5 bases, and 7 bases stayed unmatched.

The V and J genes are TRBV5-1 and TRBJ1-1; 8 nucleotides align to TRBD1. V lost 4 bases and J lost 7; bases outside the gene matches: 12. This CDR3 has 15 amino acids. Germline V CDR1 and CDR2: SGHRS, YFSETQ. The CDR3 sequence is CASSRGQVGLIEAFF. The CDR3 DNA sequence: TGCGCCAGCAGCAGGGGACAGGTTGGTCTTATTGAAGCTTTCTTT.

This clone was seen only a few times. The CDR3 DNA sequence: TGTGCCAGCAGCCAAGGGACAAACAGCAATCAGCCCCAGCATTTT. Its translation is CASSQGTNSNQPQHF. The V and J genes are TRBV4-2 and TRBJ1-5; a possible D gene is TRBD1 (5 bases). The CDR3 length is 15 residues. The V end was cut by 1 base, the J end by 1 base, with 8 bases between. Germline V CDR1 and CDR2: LGHNA, YNFKEQ.

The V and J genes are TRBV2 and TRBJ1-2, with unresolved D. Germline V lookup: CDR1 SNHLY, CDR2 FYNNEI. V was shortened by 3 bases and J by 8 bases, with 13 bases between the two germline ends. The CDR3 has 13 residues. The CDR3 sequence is CASSEVNVEGYTF. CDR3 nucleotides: TGTGCCAGCAGTGAGGTCAACGTAGAAGGCTACACCTTC.

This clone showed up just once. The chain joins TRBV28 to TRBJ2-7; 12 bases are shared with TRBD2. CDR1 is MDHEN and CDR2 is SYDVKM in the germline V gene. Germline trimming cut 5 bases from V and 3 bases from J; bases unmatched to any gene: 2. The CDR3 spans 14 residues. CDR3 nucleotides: TGTGCCAGCAGTGTACTAGCGGGGGGCTACGAGCAGTACTTC. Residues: CASSVLAGGYEQYF. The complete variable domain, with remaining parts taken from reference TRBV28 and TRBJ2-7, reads DVKVTQSSRYLVKRTGEKVFLECVQDMDHENMFWYRQDPGLGLRLIYFSYDVKMKEKGDIPEGYSVSREKKERFSLILESASTNQTSMYLCASSVLAGGYEQYFGPGTRLTVT.

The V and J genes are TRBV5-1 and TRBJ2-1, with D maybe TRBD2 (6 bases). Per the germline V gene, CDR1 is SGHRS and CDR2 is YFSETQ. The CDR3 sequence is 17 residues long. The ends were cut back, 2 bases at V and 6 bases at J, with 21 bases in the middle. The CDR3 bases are TGCGCCAGCAGCTTTCTGGCCGGGAGATCAATTATCAATGAGCAGTTCTTC. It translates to CASSFLAGRSIINEQFF.

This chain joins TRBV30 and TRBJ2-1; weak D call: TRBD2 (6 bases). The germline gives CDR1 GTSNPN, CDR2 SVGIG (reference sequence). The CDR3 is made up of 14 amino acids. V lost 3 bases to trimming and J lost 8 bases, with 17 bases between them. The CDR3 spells CAWSARRVEDEQFF. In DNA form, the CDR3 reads TGTGCCTGGAGCGCCAGGAGGGTGGAAGATGAGCAGTTCTTC.